The 31 T cell receptor beta chains below come from one sample, sequenced in a study of blood T cell repertoires in COVID-19. The table came from immunoSEQ multiplex PCR; TCRdb's copy has only in-frame clones and leaves some out. Found here are approximately 240,000 clones, roughly 84% of them singletons; the top ten hold over 1.2%. The sample taken for sequencing was peripheral blood. The receptor source for this set is a middle-aged woman who had recovered from COVID-19.

There are a few counts of this clone. The chain employs TRBV19 and TRBJ2-7; 7 bases line up with TRBD1. The CDR3 is 15 residues long. Trimming removed 6 bases from V and 3 bases from J; junction bases left unmatched: 11. The germline gives CDR1 LNHDA, CDR2 SQIVND (reference sequence). CDR3 in DNA: TGTGCCAGTAGCGACACACAGGGGATAGGCTACGAGCAGTACTTC. It translates to CASSDTQGIGYEQYF.

The CDR3 nucleotides are TGCACCACCTCTCCGGTCGGGTACGAGCAGTACTTC. Translated: CTTSPVGYEQYF. The gene calls are TRBV1 and TRBJ2-7; TRBD2, the table's D call, lacks a check against the DNA. TRBV1 is labeled a pseudogene. The length of the CDR3 is 12 residues.

This chain links TRBV4-3 with TRBJ2-2, with D perhaps matching TRBD1 (5 bases). Trimming removed 0 bases at V and 5 bases at J, with 13 bases between. CDR3 length: 16 amino acids. The germline gives CDR1 LGHNA, CDR2 YSLEER. As DNA, the CDR3 is TGCGCCAGCAGCCAAGATCAAGGGGCAGGTACCGGGGAGCTGTTTTTT. As protein: CASSQDQGAGTGELFF.

The rearrangement links TRBV3-1 (or the pseudogene TRBV3-2) to TRBJ2-7, with D possibly TRBD2 on 6 matching bases. Deletions cut 1 base from V and 6 bases from J, with 10 bases between. Germline V gene lookup returns CDR1 LGHDT and CDR2 YNNKEL (reference sequence). This CDR3 spans 13 amino acids. The CDR3 sequence is CASSQVGGLEQYF. DNA for the CDR3: TGTGCCAGCAGCCAAGTAGGAGGGCTCGAGCAGTACTTC.

The gene calls are TRBV7-8 and TRBJ2-2; D is uncertain. The CDR3 has 14 amino acids. With 1 base removed from V and 6 bases from J, the gap between germline ends came to 9 bases. Germline V gene lookup returns CDR1 SGHVS and CDR2 FQNEAQ. Written as DNA, the CDR3 is TGTGCCAGCAGCTTAGGGGCTTGGTCCGGGGAGCTGTTTTTT. Its protein product is CASSLGAWSGELFF.

The chain uses TRBV5-4 and TRBJ2-3; 7 bases match TRBD1. Germline V gives CDR1 SGHNT, CDR2 YYREEE (reference sequence). The CDR3 covers 16 residues. Trimming at V came to 5 bases and at J to 0 bases, leaving 9 bases not matched to a gene. The CDR3 DNA reads as TGTGCCAGCAGACCAGGGACAGCCATTAGCACAGATACGCAGTATTTT. This translates into CASRPGTAISTDTQYF.

CDR3 amino acids: CASSLAGELFF. The DNA of the CDR3 is TGTGCCAGCAGCCTAGCCGGGGAGCTGTTTTTT. The chain recombines TRBV3-1 (or the pseudogene TRBV3-2) with TRBJ2-2; D remains unclear. CDR1 is LGHDT and CDR2 is YNNKEL in the germline V gene (reference sequence). V lost 4 bases and J lost 6, with 3 bases in between. CDR3 length equals 11 residues.

This chain connects TRBV3-1 (or the pseudogene TRBV3-2) to TRBJ2-5; D is undetermined. This CDR3 has 13 amino acids. With 1 base removed from V and 7 bases from J, the gap between germline ends came to 10 bases. The V gene's germline CDR1 is LGHDT and CDR2 YNNKEL (reference sequence). The CDR3 protein is CASSQGRESTQYF. CDR3 DNA: TGTGCCAGCAGCCAAGGCCGTGAGTCGACCCAGTACTTC.

This chain links TRBV6-6 with TRBJ2-7; 8 bases match TRBD1. From germline, CDR1 is MNHNY and CDR2 SVGAGI (reference sequence). With 5 bases clipped from V and 3 bases from J, the junction kept 6 bases outside the gene matches. The CDR3 sequence is 14 residues long. CDR3: CASSTRQGYYEQYF. For the CDR3, the DNA is TGTGCCAGCAGTACAAGACAGGGGTACTACGAGCAGTACTTC.

This rearrangement joins TRBV6-5 to TRBJ1-6, with a possible D match to TRBD1 (5 bases). Deletions cut 2 bases from V and 5 bases from J, with 10 bases between. CDR3 length: 15 amino acids. Germline values: CDR1 MNHEY, CDR2 SVGAGI. The CDR3 loop reads CASSYLPGDNSPLHF. CDR3 coding DNA: TGTGCCAGCAGTTACCTTCCGGGGGATAATTCACCCCTCCACTTT.

The gene calls are TRBV7-2 and TRBJ1-6, with D possibly matching TRBD1 (6 bases). The CDR3 extends over 14 amino acids. The V end was cut by 5 bases, the J end by 8 bases, with 13 bases between. Germline loops: CDR1 SGHTA, CDR2 FQGNSA. This CDR3 reads CASSLQAGDSPLHF. Here the CDR3 DNA reads TGTGCCAGCAGCCTTCAGGCAGGGGATTCACCCCTCCACTTT. The full variable domain, rest sourced from reference TRBV7-2 and TRBJ1-6, is GAGVSQSPSNKVTEKGKDVELRCDPISGHTALYWYRQSLGQGLEFLIYFQGNSAPDKSGLPSDRFSAERTGGSVSTLTIQRTQQEDSAVYLCASSLQAGDSPLHFGNGTRLTVT.

This chain joins TRBV30 and TRBJ1-2; the D is unclear. The V end was cut by 3 bases, the J end by 0 bases, with 8 bases between. This CDR3 has 13 amino acids. Germline lookup yields CDR1 GTSNPN and CDR2 SVGIG (reference sequence). The CDR3 sequence is CAWRAVSNYGYTF. CDR3 coding DNA: TGTGCCTGGAGGGCCGTATCTAACTATGGCTACACCTTC. The full variable domain, completed using reference TRBV30 and TRBJ1-2, is SQTIHQWPATLVQPVGSPLSLECTVEGTSNPNLYWYRQAAGRGLQLLFYSVGIGQISSEVPQNLSASRPQDRQFILSSKKLLLSDSGFYLCAWRAVSNYGYTFGSGTRLTVV.

The chain uses TRBV6-5 and TRBJ2-5, with unresolved D. The V gene lost 2 bases and the J gene lost 5 bases, with 9 bases spanning the gap. This CDR3 has 13 amino acids. Per germline, CDR1 MNHEY and CDR2 SVGAGI. The CDR3 DNA sequence: TGTGCCAGCAGTTACCTTGGAGAGGAGACCCAGTACTTC. This codes for CASSYLGEETQYF.

The V and J genes are TRBV7-9 and TRBJ2-2; perhaps TRBD1 as D (6 bases). Germline CDR1 is SEHNR and CDR2 is FQNEAQ (reference sequence). This CDR3 contains 15 residues. Trimming removed 2 bases from V and 4 bases from J, with 11 bases in between. The DNA of the CDR3 is TGTGCCAGCAGCTTATCCGGGACACGCACCGGGGAGCTGTTTTTT. It is translated as CASSLSGTRTGELFF.

The gene calls are TRBV7-9 and TRBJ2-7, with no clear D. Germline CDR1 SEHNR, CDR2 FQNEAQ (reference sequence). The V gene lost 5 bases and the J gene lost 4 bases, with 9 bases spanning the gap. The CDR3 contains 12 residues. The CDR3 bases are TGTGCCAGCAGCGCGACAAGTTACGAGCAGTACTTC. Its protein product is CASSATSYEQYF.

The chain employs TRBV5-6 and TRBJ1-2, with a tentative D call TRBD1 (5 bases). Germline lookup yields CDR1 SGHDT and CDR2 YYEEEE. This CDR3 comprises 14 residues. V dropped 2 bases and J dropped 5 bases, with 13 bases sitting between them. The CDR3: CASSLGDSLYGYTF. The CDR3 DNA reads as TGTGCCAGCAGCTTAGGGGATTCTCTTTATGGCTACACCTTC. The full variable domain, completed using reference TRBV5-6 and TRBJ1-2, is DAGVTQSPTHLIKTRGQQVTLRCSPKSGHDTVSWYQQALGQGPQFIFQYYEEEERQRGNFPDRFSGHQFPNYSSELNVNALLLGDSALYLCASSLGDSLYGYTFGSGTRLTVV.

This clone is a singleton in its sample. The genes are TRBV11-3 and TRBJ2-1; D is possibly TRBD2 (5 bases). The CDR3 covers 17 residues. Trimming cost V 2 bases and J 6 bases, with 20 bases left between them. Per the germline V gene, CDR1 is SGHNT and CDR2 is YENEEA. The CDR3 region has the DNA TGTGCCAGCAGCTTAATAATTCGGTCAGCTAGCCGCAATGAGCAGTTCTTC. Protein sequence: CASSLIIRSASRNEQFF.

The chain employs TRBV28 and TRBJ1-3; D is undetermined. The V gene lost 7 bases and the J gene lost 0 bases, with 13 bases spanning the gap. Germline-derived CDR1 and CDR2 are MDHEN and SYDVKM. CDR3 length: 15 residues. The chain's CDR3 is CASNSGFFSGNTIYF. For the CDR3, the DNA is TGTGCCAGCAATAGCGGGTTTTTCTCTGGAAACACCATATATTTT.

Regarding this clone: Just one base apart from a much larger clone, this may be a read error. The rearrangement links TRBV7-2 to TRBJ2-3, with 9 bases that match TRBD2. The CDR3 covers 14 residues. The germline V gene encodes CDR1 SGHTA and CDR2 FQGNSA. The J segment lost 1 base and the V segment lost 6 bases, leaving 2 bases of the junction unmatched. CDR3 in DNA: TGTGCCAGCAGTATAGCGGGGGGCACAGATACGCAGTATTTT. It yields the protein CASSIAGGTDTQYF.

The CDR3 DNA reads as TGCGCCAGCAGCCAAGATACAGTGAGCTCCTACGAGCAGTACTTC. Protein: CASSQDTVSSYEQYF. The genes are TRBV4-3 and TRBJ2-7; no clear D gene. From germline, CDR1 is LGHNA and CDR2 YSLEER. V lost 0 bases to trimming and J lost 0 bases, with 9 bases between them. The CDR3 is made up of 15 amino acids.

The rearrangement uses TRBV4-1 and TRBJ2-5; a weak D match, TRBD2 (5 bases). Germline-derived CDR1 and CDR2 are MGHRA and YSYEKL. The V end was cut by 0 bases, the J end by 5 bases, with 13 bases between. CDR3 length: 15 amino acids. CDR3 loop: CASSQDRDPAETQYF. The DNA for the CDR3 is TGCGCCAGCAGCCAAGATCGGGATCCCGCGGAGACCCAGTACTTC.

CDR3 protein: CASYGGRPLEAFF. The CDR3 DNA is TGTGCCAGCTACGGCGGGCGTCCACTTGAAGCTTTCTTT. This chain links TRBV6-5 with TRBJ1-1; D not resolved. Trimming stripped 8 bases from V and 7 bases from J, with 17 bases between. Germline assignment: CDR1 MNHEY and CDR2 SVGAGI. There are 13 residues in the CDR3.

There are a few counts of this clone. The J gene is TRBJ1-1, the V gene TRBV4-3; D call uncertain. Trimming pared 2 bases from V and 6 bases from J, leaving 13 bases between. The CDR3 sequence is 14 residues long. CDR1 and CDR2 from the germline V gene are LGHNA and YSLEER. This chain's CDR3 is CASSQRWEGAEAFF. The DNA of the CDR3 is TGCGCCAGCAGCCAACGATGGGAGGGCGCTGAAGCTTTCTTT.

The rearrangement uses TRBV2 and TRBJ1-5, with D tentatively TRBD1 (6 bases). Germline CDR1 reads SNHLY; CDR2 reads FYNNEI. This CDR3 has 16 residues. The ends were cut back, 6 bases at V and 4 bases at J, with 19 bases in the middle. The CDR3: CASRTGGGGFNQPQHF. The CDR3 nucleotides are TGTGCCAGCAGGACGGGTGGGGGGGGCTTTAATCAGCCCCAGCATTTT. Looking up the rest from reference TRBV2 and TRBJ1-5 gives the full variable domain: EPEVTQTPSHQVTQMGQEVILRCVPISNHLYFYWYRQILGQKVEFLVSFYNNEISEKSEIFDDQFSVERPDGSNFTLKIRSTKLEDSAMYFCASRTGGGGFNQPQHFGDGTRLSIL.

V gene TRBV4-3 combines with J gene TRBJ2-2; D ambiguous. There are 19 residues in the CDR3. Trimming took off 0 bases at V and 6 bases at J, with 23 bases between the two ends. Germline-derived CDR1 and CDR2 are LGHNA and YSLEER. CDR3 sequence (DNA): TGCGCCAGCAGCCAAGATGGGTCCCGGGTTCGGGTTACGGCCGGGGAGCTGTTTTTT. Encoded protein: CASSQDGSRVRVTAGELFF.

The chain links TRBV9 to TRBJ2-7, with 7 bases aligning to TRBD1. V shed 0 bases and J 4 bases; nucleotides not matched to a gene: 10. The CDR3 extends over 16 amino acids. Germline V gene sequence: CDR1 SGDLS, CDR2 YYNGEE. The CDR3 DNA reads TGTGCCAGCAGCGTAGGTGGACAGGCCGCTTTATACGAGCAGTACTTC. Amino acid sequence: CASSVGGQAALYEQYF.

This clone was detected only once. V and J are TRBV18 and TRBJ2-5; 7 nucleotides line up with TRBD1. The CDR3 has 15 amino acids. Looked up from germline, CDR1 is KGHSH and CDR2 is LQKENI. V gave up 2 bases and J gave up 1 base; unmatched junction bases: 4. CDR3 region: CASSPTGVSQETQYF. CDR3 nucleotides: TGTGCCAGCTCACCAACAGGGGTCAGCCAAGAGACCCAGTACTTC.

The V and J genes are TRBV6-2 or TRBV6-3 and TRBJ2-7, with 8 bases aligning to TRBD1. Trimming cost V 3 bases and J 6 bases; bases outside gene matches: 13. Germline V gene data show CDR1 as MNHEY and CDR2 as SVGEGT. The CDR3 runs 16 residues. The DNA of the CDR3 is TGTGCCAGCAGTTATGGCCCCGGACAGGGAAGGGTCGAGCAGTACTTC. Translating gives CASSYGPGQGRVEQYF.

The chain uses TRBV7-8 and TRBJ1-5, with no clear D. This CDR3 has 16 amino acids. V shed 1 base and J shed 1 base, with 11 bases lying between them. The V gene's germline CDR1 is SGHVS and CDR2 FQNEAQ. In nucleotides, the CDR3 is TGTGCCAGCAGCTTAGAGGGAGCTGTAAGCAATCAGCCCCAGCATTTT. This gives the protein CASSLEGAVSNQPQHF.

The sample holds a few counts of this clone. The rearrangement joins TRBV6-5 to TRBJ1-1; tentatively, D is TRBD1 (6 bases). Germline V gives CDR1 MNHEY, CDR2 SVGAGI. The V end lost 7 bases, the J end lost 6 bases, and 18 bases lay between the germline ends. The CDR3 has 14 amino acids. The CDR3 sequence: CASTFRGVGSEAFF. The CDR3 region has the DNA TGTGCCAGCACCTTCAGGGGCGTAGGGTCTGAAGCTTTCTTT.

The chain joins TRBV11-2 to TRBJ1-1; maybe TRBD1 (6 bases). The V and J ends lost 1 base and 3 bases respectively, with 18 bases between them. CDR1 and CDR2 (germline): SGHAT, FQNNGV. CDR3 length: 17 amino acids. The CDR3 sequence: CASSLVGPAGEYTEAFF. The CDR3 DNA is TGTGCCAGCAGCTTAGTTGGGCCGGCAGGGGAGTACACTGAAGCTTTCTTT.